This section outlines one T cell receptor (beta chain) sequence together with its context. Its target is unknown. The CDR3 runs to 13 residues. Trimming removed 8 bases from V and 5 bases from J, with 15 bases in between. Germline V gene sequence: CDR1 MNHEY, CDR2 SVGAGI. The source of the sample is a study of T-cell memory formation after mild COVID-19. General study points: Day 15 to 85 contractors were CD4/CD8 balanced; later expanders leaned CD4+. Contracting CD4+ clones were located mainly in CM and EM, and CD8+ clones in EMRA.

Each CDR3 protein is one row after TCRdb ran MiXCR on the 5' RACE reads. The sample lists hundreds of thousands of distinct CDR3 sequences, approximately 16% occurring once. The sequenced material came from PBMCs or a T cell subset sorted from them (not recorded which). V is TRBV6-5 and J is TRBJ2-5, with D perhaps matching TRBD1 (5 bases). This TCR was sampled from a man between 18 and 35 years old who had mild COVID-19 (a few samples of this study predate the infection). Cell type and time point are not known. The DNA of the CDR3 is TGTGCCAGCTTCCAGGGATCTCTCGAGACCCAGTACTTC. Translated: CASFQGSLETQYF.